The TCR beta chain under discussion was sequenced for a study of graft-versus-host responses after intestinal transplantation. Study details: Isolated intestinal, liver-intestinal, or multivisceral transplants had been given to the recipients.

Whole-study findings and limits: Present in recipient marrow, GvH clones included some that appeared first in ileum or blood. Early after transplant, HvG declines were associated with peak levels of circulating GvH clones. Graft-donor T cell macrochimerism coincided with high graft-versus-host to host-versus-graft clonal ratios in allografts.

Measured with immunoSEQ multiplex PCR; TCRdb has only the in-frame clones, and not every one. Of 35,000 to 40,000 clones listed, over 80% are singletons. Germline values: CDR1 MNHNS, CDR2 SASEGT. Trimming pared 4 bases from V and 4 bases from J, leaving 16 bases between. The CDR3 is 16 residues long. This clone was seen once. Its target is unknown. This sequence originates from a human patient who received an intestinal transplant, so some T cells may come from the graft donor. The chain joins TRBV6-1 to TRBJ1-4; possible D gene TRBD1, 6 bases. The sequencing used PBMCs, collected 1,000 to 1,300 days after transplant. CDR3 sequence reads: CASSVGTGTLNEKLFF. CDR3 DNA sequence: TGTGCCAGCAGTGTTGGGACCGGGACACTTAATGAAAAACTGTTTTTT.